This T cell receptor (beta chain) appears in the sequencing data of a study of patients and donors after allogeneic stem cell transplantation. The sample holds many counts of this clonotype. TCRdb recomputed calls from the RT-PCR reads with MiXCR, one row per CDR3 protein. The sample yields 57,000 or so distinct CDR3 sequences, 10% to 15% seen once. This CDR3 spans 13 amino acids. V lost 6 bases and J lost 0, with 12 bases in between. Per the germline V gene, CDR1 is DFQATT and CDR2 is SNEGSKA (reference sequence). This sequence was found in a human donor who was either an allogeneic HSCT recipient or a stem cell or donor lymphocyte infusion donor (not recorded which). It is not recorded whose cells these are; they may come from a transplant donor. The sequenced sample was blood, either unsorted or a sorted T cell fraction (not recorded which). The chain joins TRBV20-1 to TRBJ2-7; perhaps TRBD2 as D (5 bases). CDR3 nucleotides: TGCAGTGCCGCTAGGACTTCCTCCTACGAGCAGTACTTC. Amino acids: CSAARTSSYEQYF.